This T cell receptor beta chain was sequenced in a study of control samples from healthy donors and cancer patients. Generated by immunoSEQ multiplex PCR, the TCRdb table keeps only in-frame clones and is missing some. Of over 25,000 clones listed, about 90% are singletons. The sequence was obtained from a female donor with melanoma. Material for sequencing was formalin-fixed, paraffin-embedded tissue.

As DNA, the CDR3 is TGTGCCAGTAGTTTCGGTAGCTCTGGGGCCAACGTCCTGACTTTC. This gives the protein CASSFGSSGANVLTF. The V and J genes are TRBV19 and TRBJ2-6; D not certain. The CDR3 is made up of 15 amino acids. Germline V gene lookup returns CDR1 LNHDA and CDR2 SQIVND (reference sequence). The ends were cut back, 5 bases at V and 0 bases at J, with 8 bases in the middle.